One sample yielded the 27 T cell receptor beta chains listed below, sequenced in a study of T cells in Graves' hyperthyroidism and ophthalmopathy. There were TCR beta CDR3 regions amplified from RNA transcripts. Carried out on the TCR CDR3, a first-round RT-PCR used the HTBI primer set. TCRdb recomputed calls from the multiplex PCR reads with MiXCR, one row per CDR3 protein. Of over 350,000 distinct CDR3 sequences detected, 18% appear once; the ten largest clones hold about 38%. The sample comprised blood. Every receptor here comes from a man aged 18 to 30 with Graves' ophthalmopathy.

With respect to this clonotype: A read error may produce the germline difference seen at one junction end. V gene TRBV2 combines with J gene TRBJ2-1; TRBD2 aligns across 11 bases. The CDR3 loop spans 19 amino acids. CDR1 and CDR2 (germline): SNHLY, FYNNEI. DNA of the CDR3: TGTGCCGGCAGTGAAGAGCTAGCGGGGGGCCTCTTTAGGCACAATAAGCAGTTCTTC. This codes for CAGSEELAGGLFRHNKQFF.

This chain's CDR3 is CSAGQGAADTQYF. The CDR3 nucleotides read TGCAGTGCTGGACAGGGGGCTGCAGATACGCAGTATTTT. The chain links TRBV20-1 to TRBJ2-3, with TRBD1 identical over 11 bases. CDR3 size: 13 residues. Per the germline V gene, CDR1 is DFQATT and CDR2 is SNEGSKA (reference sequence). J lost 4 bases, V lost 5 bases, and 2 bases had no gene match.

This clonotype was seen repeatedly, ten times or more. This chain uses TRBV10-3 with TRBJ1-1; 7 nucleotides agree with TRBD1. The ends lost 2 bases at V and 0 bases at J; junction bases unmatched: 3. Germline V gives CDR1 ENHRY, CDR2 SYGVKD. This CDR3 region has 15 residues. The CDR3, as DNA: TGTGCCATCAGTGAGACGGGGACAGTGAACACTGAAGCTTTCTTT. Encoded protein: CAISETGTVNTEAFF.

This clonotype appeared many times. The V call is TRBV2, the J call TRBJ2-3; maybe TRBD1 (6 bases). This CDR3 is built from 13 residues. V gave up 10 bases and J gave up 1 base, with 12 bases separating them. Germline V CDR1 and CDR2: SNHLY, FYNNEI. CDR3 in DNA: TGTGCCACCAAACAGGGACGCACAGATACGCAGTATTTT. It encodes CATKQGRTDTQYF.

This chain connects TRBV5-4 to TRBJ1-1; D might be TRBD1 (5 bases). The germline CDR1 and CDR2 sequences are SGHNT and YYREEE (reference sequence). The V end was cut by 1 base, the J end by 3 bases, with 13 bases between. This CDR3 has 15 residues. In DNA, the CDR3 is TGTGCCAGCAGCTTGAGCTGGGGAGGGGACACTGAAGCTTTCTTT. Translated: CASSLSWGGDTEAFF.

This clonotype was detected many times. DNA for the CDR3: TGTGCCAGCAGCTTCCATACAGGCTATGCGGGGGAAAAACTGTTTTTT. Its protein product is CASSFHTGYAGEKLFF. The J gene is TRBJ1-4, the V gene TRBV7-8; D may be TRBD1 (5 bases). This CDR3 has 16 amino acids. V dropped 3 bases and J dropped 8 bases, with 19 bases sitting between them. Germline CDR1 and CDR2: SGHVS and FQNEAQ.

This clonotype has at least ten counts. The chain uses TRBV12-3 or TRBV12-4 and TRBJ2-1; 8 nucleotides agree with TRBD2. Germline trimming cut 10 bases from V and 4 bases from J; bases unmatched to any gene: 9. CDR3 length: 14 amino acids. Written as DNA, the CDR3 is TGTGCCACGGGTTTGGCGGGGGGTTACAATGAGCAGTTCTTC. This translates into CATGLAGGYNEQFF.

The CDR3 nucleotides read TGTGCCAGCAGCCCACTCAGGGGAAGCAATGAGCAGTTCTTC. Translated, it gives CASSPLRGSNEQFF. The rearrangement uses TRBV12-3 or TRBV12-4 and TRBJ2-1, with D possibly matching TRBD1 (6 bases). The V end was cut by 6 bases, the J end by 6 bases, with 15 bases between. The CDR3 extends over 14 amino acids.

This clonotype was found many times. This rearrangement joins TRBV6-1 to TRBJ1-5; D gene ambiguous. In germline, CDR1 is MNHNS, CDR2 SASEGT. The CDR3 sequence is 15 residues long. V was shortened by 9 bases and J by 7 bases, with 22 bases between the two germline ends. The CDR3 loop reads CASTGGFGRRQPQHF. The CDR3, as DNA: TGTGCCAGTACTGGAGGGTTTGGACGTCGACAGCCCCAGCATTTT.

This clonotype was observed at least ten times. The CDR3 coding sequence is TGTGCCAGCAGCTTACTCCCCTTTAATGAAAAACTGTTTTTT. This gives the protein CASSLLPFNEKLFF. V gene TRBV11-2 combines with J gene TRBJ1-4; no clear D. Trimming took 2 bases from V and 4 from J, leaving 8 bases between them. Germline CDR1 is SGHAT and CDR2 is FQNNGV. The length of the CDR3 is 14 residues.

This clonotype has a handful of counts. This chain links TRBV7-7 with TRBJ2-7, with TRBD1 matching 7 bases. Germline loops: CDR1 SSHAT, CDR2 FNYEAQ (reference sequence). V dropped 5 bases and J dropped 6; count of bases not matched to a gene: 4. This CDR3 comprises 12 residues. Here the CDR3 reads CASSNNRGEQYF. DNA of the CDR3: TGTGCCAGCAGCAACAACAGGGGCGAGCAGTACTTC. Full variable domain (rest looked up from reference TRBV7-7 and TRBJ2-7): GAGVSQSPRYKVTKRGQDVTLRCDPISSHATLYWYQQALGQGPEFLTYFNYEAQPDKSGLPSDRFSAERPEGSISTLTIQRTEQRDSAMYRCASSNNRGEQYFGPGTRLTVT.

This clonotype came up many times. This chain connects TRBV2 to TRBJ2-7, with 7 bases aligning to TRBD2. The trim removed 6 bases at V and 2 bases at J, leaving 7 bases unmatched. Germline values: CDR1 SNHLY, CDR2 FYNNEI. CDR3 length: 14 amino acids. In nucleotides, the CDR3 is TGTGCCAGCAGCCGGACTAGTACCCCCTACGAGCAGTACTTC. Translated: CASSRTSTPYEQYF. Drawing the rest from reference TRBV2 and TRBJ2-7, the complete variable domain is EPEVTQTPSHQVTQMGQEVILRCVPISNHLYFYWYRQILGQKVEFLVSFYNNEISEKSEIFDDQFSVERPDGSNFTLKIRSTKLEDSAMYFCASSRTSTPYEQYFGPGTRLTVT.

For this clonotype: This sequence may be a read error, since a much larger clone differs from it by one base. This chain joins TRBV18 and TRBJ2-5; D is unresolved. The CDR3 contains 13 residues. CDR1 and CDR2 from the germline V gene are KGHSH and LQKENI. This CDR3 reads CASSRTEKETQHF. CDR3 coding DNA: TGTGCCAGCTCGCGGACGGAGAAAGAGACCCAGCACTTC.

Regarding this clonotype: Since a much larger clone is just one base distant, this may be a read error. DNA for the CDR3: TGTGCCAGCAGCTGGGCCAGGGTCGGGGAGACCCAGTGCTTC. Its protein is CASSWARVGETQCF. The rearrangement joins TRBV12-3 or TRBV12-4 to TRBJ2-5, with D possibly called TRBD1 or TRBD2 (5 bases each). The CDR3 extends over 14 amino acids.

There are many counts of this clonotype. CDR3 protein: CASSQALSPRAEAFF. The CDR3 region has the DNA TGTGCCAGCAGCCAAGCTCTCTCCCCTCGGGCTGAAGCTTTCTTT. This rearrangement joins TRBV3-1 to TRBJ1-1; no firm D call. Trimming cost V 1 base and J 6 bases, with 15 bases left between them. The CDR3 totals 15 residues. Looked up from germline, CDR1 is LGHDT and CDR2 is YNNKEL (reference sequence).

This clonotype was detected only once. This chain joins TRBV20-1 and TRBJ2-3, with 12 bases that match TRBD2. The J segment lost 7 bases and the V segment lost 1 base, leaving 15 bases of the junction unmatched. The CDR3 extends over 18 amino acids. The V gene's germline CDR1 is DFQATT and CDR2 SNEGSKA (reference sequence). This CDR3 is CSARVGLAGGLRINTQYF. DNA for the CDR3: TGCAGTGCTAGAGTTGGGCTAGCGGGGGGGCTTAGGATAAATACGCAGTATTTT.

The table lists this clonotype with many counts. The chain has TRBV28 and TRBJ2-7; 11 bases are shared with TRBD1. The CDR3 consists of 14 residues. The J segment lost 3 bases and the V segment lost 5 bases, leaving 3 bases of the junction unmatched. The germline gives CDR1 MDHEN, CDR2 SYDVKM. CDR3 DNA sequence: TGTGCCAGCAGTCGGACAGGGGGCAACTACGAGCAGTACTTC. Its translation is CASSRTGGNYEQYF.

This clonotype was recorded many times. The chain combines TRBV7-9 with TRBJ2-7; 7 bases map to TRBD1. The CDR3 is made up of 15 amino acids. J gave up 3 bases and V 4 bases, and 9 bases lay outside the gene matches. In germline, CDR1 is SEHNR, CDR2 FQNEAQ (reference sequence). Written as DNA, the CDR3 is TGTGCCAGCAGCTCTGCGACAGGGAGTCTCTACGAGCAGTACTTC. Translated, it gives CASSSATGSLYEQYF.

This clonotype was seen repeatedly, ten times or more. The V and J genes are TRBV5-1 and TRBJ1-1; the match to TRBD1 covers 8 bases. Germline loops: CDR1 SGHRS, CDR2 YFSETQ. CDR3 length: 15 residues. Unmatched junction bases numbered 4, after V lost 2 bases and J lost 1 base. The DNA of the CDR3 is TGCGCCAGCAGCTTCCTGGGACAGGAGAACACTGAAGCTTTCTTT. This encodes CASSFLGQENTEAFF.

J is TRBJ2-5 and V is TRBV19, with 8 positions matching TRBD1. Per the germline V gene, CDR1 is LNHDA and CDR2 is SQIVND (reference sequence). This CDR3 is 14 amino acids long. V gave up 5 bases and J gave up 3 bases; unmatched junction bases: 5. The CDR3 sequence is CASSARGREETQYF. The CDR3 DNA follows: TGTGCCAGTAGTGCCAGGGGGCGCGAAGAGACCCAGTACTTC.

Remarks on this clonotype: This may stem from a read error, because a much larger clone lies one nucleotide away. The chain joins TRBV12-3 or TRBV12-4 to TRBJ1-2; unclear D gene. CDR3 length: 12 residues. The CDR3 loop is CASRPGSYGHTF. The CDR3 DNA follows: TGTGCCAGCAGACCGGGGTCCTATGGCCACACCTTC.

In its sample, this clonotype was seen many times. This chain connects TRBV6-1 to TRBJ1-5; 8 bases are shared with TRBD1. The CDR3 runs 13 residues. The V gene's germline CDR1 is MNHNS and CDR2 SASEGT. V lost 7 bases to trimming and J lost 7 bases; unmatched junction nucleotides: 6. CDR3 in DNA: TGTGCCAGCAAAGGACAGGGAAACCAGCCCCAGCATTTT. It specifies CASKGQGNQPQHF.

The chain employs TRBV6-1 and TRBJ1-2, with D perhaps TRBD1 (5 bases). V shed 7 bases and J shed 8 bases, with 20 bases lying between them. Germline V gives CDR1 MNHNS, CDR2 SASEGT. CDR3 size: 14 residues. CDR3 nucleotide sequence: TGTGCCAGCACCCTACCCACCGATCGGGGGGGCTACACCTTC. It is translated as CASTLPTDRGGYTF.

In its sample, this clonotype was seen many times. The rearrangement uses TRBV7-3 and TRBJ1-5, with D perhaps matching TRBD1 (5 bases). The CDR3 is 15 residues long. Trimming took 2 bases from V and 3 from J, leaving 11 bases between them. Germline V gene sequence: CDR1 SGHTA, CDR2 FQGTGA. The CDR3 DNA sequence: TGTGCCAGCAGCTTATGGGGCGGCCCCAATCAGCCCCAGCATTTT. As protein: CASSLWGGPNQPQHF.

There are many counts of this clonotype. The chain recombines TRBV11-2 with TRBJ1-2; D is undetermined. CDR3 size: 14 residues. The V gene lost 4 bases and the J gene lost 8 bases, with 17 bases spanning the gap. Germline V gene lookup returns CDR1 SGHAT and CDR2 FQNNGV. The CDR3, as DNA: TGTGCCAGCAGCTCCCGAGGTGATATCGGAGGCTACACCTTC. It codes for CASSSRGDIGGYTF.

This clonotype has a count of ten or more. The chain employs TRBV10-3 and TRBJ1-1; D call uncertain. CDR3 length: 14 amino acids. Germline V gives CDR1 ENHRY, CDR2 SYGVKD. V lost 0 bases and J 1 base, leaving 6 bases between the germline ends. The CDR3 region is CAISESVGNTEAFF. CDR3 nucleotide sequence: TGTGCCATCAGTGAGTCCGTAGGGAACACTGAAGCTTTCTTT.

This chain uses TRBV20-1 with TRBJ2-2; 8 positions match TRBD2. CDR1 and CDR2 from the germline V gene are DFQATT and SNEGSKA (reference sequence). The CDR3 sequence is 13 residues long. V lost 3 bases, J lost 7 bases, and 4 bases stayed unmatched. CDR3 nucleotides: TGCAGTGCTAGCGGGGGGGCGAACGGGGAGCTGTTTTTT. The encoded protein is CSASGGANGELFF.